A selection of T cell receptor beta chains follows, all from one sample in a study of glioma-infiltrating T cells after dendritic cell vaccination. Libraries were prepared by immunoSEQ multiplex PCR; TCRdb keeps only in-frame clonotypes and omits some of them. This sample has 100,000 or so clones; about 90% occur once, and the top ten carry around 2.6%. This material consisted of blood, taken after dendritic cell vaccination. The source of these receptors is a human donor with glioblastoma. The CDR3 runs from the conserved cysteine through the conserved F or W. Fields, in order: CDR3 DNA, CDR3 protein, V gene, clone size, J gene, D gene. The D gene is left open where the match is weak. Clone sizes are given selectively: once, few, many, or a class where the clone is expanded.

TGTGCCTGGAGCGCCGGACTAGCCGAGGAGACCCAGTACTTC | CAWSAGLAEETQYF | TRBV30 | NA | TRBJ2-5 | TRBD2
TGTGCCAGCAGTCTAGGGACAGTTCTCTATGGCTACACCTTC | CASSLGTVLYGYTF | TRBV6-1 | once | TRBJ1-2 | TRBD1
TGTGCCTGGAGTAAATCAGGGGCTGGTGAAAAACTGTTTTTT | CAWSKSGAGEKLFF | TRBV30 | NA | TRBJ1-4 | NA
TGTGCCACCCGAAGGCTAGCGGGTACCTACGAGCAGTACTTC | CATRRLAGTYEQYF | TRBV6-6 | NA | TRBJ2-7 | TRBD2
TGTGCCTGGAGCCCGATTGGAGGAGGCAATCAGCCCCAGCATTTT | CAWSPIGGGNQPQHF | TRBV30 | few | TRBJ1-5 | NA
TGTGCCAGCTCCCCGGACGGGAGAGAGAACACCGGGGAGCTGTTTTTT | CASSPDGRENTGELFF | TRBV18 | NA | TRBJ2-2 | NA
TGTGCCAGTAGTCCTGGACAGGGGACCTACGAGCAGTACTTC | CASSPGQGTYEQYF | TRBV19 | NA | TRBJ2-7 | TRBD1
TGTGCCAGCAGCCCTGACGAGGGGGTCTATGGCTACACCTTC | CASSPDEGVYGYTF | TRBV9 | NA | TRBJ1-2 | NA
TGCAGTGCCAATTGGCTGGATACGCAGTATTTT | CSANWLDTQYF | TRBV20-1 | NA | TRBJ2-3 | NA
TGTGCCAGCAGTCTTCCGGGGACACGCACAGATACGCAGTATTTT | CASSLPGTRTDTQYF | TRBV6-6 | NA | TRBJ2-3 | NA
TGTGCCAGCAGTGACACACCGGGGAATCAGCCCCAGCATTTT | CASSDTPGNQPQHF | TRBV2 | once | TRBJ1-5 | NA
TGTGCCAGCAGTTACGGGACAGGGGCCGGCACTGAAGCTTTCTTT | CASSYGTGAGTEAFF | TRBV6-6 | NA | TRBJ1-1 | TRBD1
TGCGCCAGCAGCCAAGTGGCCGGGACTAGCGGGATAAAAAACATTCAGTACTTC | CASSQVAGTSGIKNIQYF | TRBV4-1 | once | TRBJ2-4 | TRBD2
TGCGCCAGCAGCTTGGACCGGTACGGGGGTTCACCCCTCCACTTT | CASSLDRYGGSPLHF | TRBV5-1 | NA | TRBJ1-6 | NA
TGCGCCAGCAGCCTCAATGGGGGGGCACTTTTTTCGAGTACTGAAGCTTTCTTT | CASSLNGGALFSSTEAFF | TRBV5-1 | NA | TRBJ1-1 | NA
TGTGCCAGCAGCTTGTTGGGGGCGAACACTGAAGCTTTCTTT | CASSLLGANTEAFF | TRBV5-5 | NA | TRBJ1-1 | NA
TGCAGTGCTTCAGTGGGGCATGAGCAGTACTTC | CSASVGHEQYF | TRBV20-1 | once | TRBJ2-7 | NA
TGCGCCAGCAGCTTGACCGGGACTAAAGGAGAGACCCAGTACTTC | CASSLTGTKGETQYF | TRBV5-1 | NA | TRBJ2-5 | TRBD2
TGCGCCAGCACCCCCGGTAGCGGGGGCAAAGAGACCCAGTACTTC | CASTPGSGGKETQYF | TRBV5-1 | once | TRBJ2-5 | TRBD2
TGCGCCAGCAGCTTGTTCAACAGGGGTCTGGGCTATGGCTACACCTTC | CASSLFNRGLGYGYTF | TRBV5-1 | NA | TRBJ1-2 | TRBD1
TGCGCCAGCAGCCCAGGGAACTATGGCTACACCTTC | CASSPGNYGYTF | TRBV4-1 | NA | TRBJ1-2 | NA
TGTGCCAGCAGCCGGGGGGGGTCGCGTGCGGGAGCGGAGACCCAGTACTTC | CASSRGGSRAGAETQYF | TRBV14 | NA | TRBJ2-5 | TRBD2
TGTGCCAGCAGTTACTCGGGGACCGGACTAGTGGAGACCCAGTACTTC | CASSYSGTGLVETQYF | TRBV6-6 | NA | TRBJ2-5 | TRBD2
TGTGCCAGCAGCTTAGCTTCTAGCGGGAGAGGCGAATTCTTC | CASSLASSGRGEFF | TRBV7-9 | NA | TRBJ2-1 | TRBD2
TGTGCCAGCAGCCCAACAGTACAGAGCTCTGGAAACACCATATATTTT | CASSPTVQSSGNTIYF | TRBV27 | once | TRBJ1-3 | NA
TGCGCCAGCAGCTTATACTTTCAAATGAACACTGAAGCTTTCTTT | CASSLYFQMNTEAFF | TRBV5-1 | NA | TRBJ1-1 | NA
TGTGCCAGCAGCCAAGATCAGAAGCGGGAGGGTAATGAGCAGTTCTTC | CASSQDQKREGNEQFF | TRBV4-2 | NA | TRBJ2-1 | TRBD2
TGTGCCAGCTCACTCGGGACACCTAACAACTATGGCTACACCTTC | CASSLGTPNNYGYTF | TRBV18 | NA | TRBJ1-2 | NA
TGTGCCAGCAGTGAAGGAGGGACCCAGTACTTC | CASSEGGTQYF | TRBV6-5 | NA | TRBJ2-5 | NA
TGTGCCAGCAGCCCCCTTCAGGGGGCTGGAAACACCATATATTTT | CASSPLQGAGNTIYF | TRBV9 | NA | TRBJ1-3 | TRBD1
TGTGCCAGCAGCGCTTACTACAGGGGGCTAGACACTGAAGCTTTCTTT | CASSAYYRGLDTEAFF | TRBV5-5 | NA | TRBJ1-1 | TRBD1
TGCGCCAGCAGCCCGGTATCCGGGATTAATTACGAGCAGTACTTC | CASSPVSGINYEQYF | TRBV5-1 | NA | TRBJ2-7 | NA
TGTGCCAGCAGCGTAGGGTCTAGCTCCACAGATACGCAGTATTTT | CASSVGSSSTDTQYF | TRBV9 | NA | TRBJ2-3 | NA
TGTGCCAGCAGCGGGAGGACTAGCGGGGGCTACAATGAGCAGTTCTTC | CASSGRTSGGYNEQFF | TRBV7-8 | NA | TRBJ2-1 | TRBD2
TGTGCCAGCAGTTCTTTGGTCGGGGGATCCTACACCTTC | CASSSLVGGSYTF | TRBV28 | NA | TRBJ1-2 | NA
TGCGCCAGCAGCCCGTCGGGGTACCAAGAGACCCAGTACTTC | CASSPSGYQETQYF | TRBV5-1 | NA | TRBJ2-5 | NA
TGTGCCTGGAGGGTAATCCTTAGCGGGAGTCTATGGTCCGGGGAGCTGTTTTTT | CAWRVILSGSLWSGELFF | TRBV30 | NA | TRBJ2-2 | TRBD2
TGTGCCAGCAGCCCTAGTCAGTTTGAAGCTAACTATGGCTACACCTTC | CASSPSQFEANYGYTF | TRBV9 | NA | TRBJ1-2 | NA
TGTGCCAGCAGTCCCGGACAGGTGATTAAAAACATTCAGTACTTC | CASSPGQVIKNIQYF | TRBV27 | NA | TRBJ2-4 | TRBD1
TGTGCCAGCAGCCCACAAGGTAGCGGCAATCAGCCCCAGCATTTT | CASSPQGSGNQPQHF | TRBV5-6 | few | TRBJ1-5 | NA
TGCGCCAGCAGACCCCGGGGGGATGATGAAAAACTGTTTTTT | CASRPRGDDEKLFF | TRBV5-1 | NA | TRBJ1-4 | NA
TGTGCCAGCAGTCCCCAGGGCGGTGGCTACACCTTC | CASSPQGGGYTF | TRBV27 | NA | TRBJ1-2 | NA
TGTGCCAGCAGCCGTATCAGGGGTGGGTGGGGCAATCAGCCCCAGCATTTT | CASSRIRGGWGNQPQHF | TRBV7-2 | NA | TRBJ1-5 | NA
TGTGCCTGGAGGCGGACAGGGACCACCGGGGAGCTGTTTTTT | CAWRRTGTTGELFF | TRBV30 | NA | TRBJ2-2 | TRBD1
TGTGCCAGCAGCCAAGATATCACCTCTAGGGGGCGACCTGACAATGAGCAGTTCTTC | CASSQDITSRGRPDNEQFF | TRBV4-2 | NA | TRBJ2-1 | TRBD1
TGCGCCAGCACCTGGACAGGGCTACACGAAAAACTGTTTTTT | CASTWTGLHEKLFF | TRBV5-1 | NA | TRBJ1-4 | TRBD1
TGTGCCAGCAGCCAAGGAGGACTAGCGGAGACCCAGTACTTC | CASSQGGLAETQYF | TRBV4-2 | NA | TRBJ2-5 | TRBD2
TGCGCCAGCAGCCAGTTGGGCGGGCCCTACGAGCAGTACTTC | CASSQLGGPYEQYF | TRBV4-1 | NA | TRBJ2-7 | NA
TGCGCCAGCAGCTTGATCCCGGGTAATGAAAAACTGTTTTTT | CASSLIPGNEKLFF | TRBV5-1 | NA | TRBJ1-4 | NA
TGTGCCAGCAGCTTGGTTTCCGCAGGGGTTCGGGGCTACACCTTC | CASSLVSAGVRGYTF | TRBV5-6 | NA | TRBJ1-2 | NA
TGTGCCAGCAGCCCTACAGGGTCAGGTGAAAAACTGTTTTTT | CASSPTGSGEKLFF | TRBV7-8 | NA | TRBJ1-4 | NA
TGTGCCAGTAAAGAGGGAGGATCCTACAATGAGCAGTTCTTC | CASKEGGSYNEQFF | TRBV19 | NA | TRBJ2-1 | NA